The following is a T cell receptor (beta chain) sequence with its context. Its target is not known. It was with 60 Vbeta and 13 Jbeta primers that the PCR ran. Sequencing used immunoSEQ multiplex PCR; TCRdb keeps in-frame clones, though not all of them. This table holds some 65,000 clones, approximately 68% found once. These data come from a study of cytomegalovirus exposure and HLA in healthy donors. This CDR3 spans 18 amino acids. The V end lost 1 base, the J end lost 5 bases, and 21 bases lay between the germline ends. CDR1 is MGHRA and CDR2 is YSYEKL in the germline V gene. General study results and limits: Altogether, some 160 TCR beta chains were recorded as cytomegalovirus-associated.

The V gene is TRBV4-1, the J gene TRBJ2-1; no definite D call. The specimen was PBMCs. This clonotype originated in a woman under 40 in good health and CMV-seronegative. DNA of the CDR3: TGCGCCAGCAGCCAAGTATTGGCTAGATCGGTAAGGCACAATGAGCAGTTCTTC. Encoded protein: CASSQVLARSVRHNEQFF.